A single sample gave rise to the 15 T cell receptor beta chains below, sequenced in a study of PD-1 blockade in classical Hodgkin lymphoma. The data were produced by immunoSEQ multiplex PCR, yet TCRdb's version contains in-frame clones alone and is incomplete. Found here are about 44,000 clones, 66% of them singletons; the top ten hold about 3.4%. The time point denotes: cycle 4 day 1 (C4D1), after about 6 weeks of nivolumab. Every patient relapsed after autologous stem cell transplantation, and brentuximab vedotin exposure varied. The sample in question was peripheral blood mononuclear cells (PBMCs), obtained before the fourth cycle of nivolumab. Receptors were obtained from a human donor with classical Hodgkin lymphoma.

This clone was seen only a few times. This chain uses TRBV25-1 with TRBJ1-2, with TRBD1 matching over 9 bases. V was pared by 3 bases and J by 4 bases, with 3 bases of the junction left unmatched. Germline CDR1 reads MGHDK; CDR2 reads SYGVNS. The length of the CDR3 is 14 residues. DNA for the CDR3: TGTGCCAGCAGTGAGGACAGGGGTTCCTATGGCTACACCTTC. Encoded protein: CASSEDRGSYGYTF.

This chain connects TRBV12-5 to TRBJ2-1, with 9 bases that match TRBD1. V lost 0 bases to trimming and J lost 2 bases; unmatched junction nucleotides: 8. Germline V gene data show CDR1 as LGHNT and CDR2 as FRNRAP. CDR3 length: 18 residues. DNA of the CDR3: TGTGCTAGTGGTTTGGTCCATTACAGGGGGCCTACCTACAATGAGCAGTTCTTC. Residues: CASGLVHYRGPTYNEQFF.

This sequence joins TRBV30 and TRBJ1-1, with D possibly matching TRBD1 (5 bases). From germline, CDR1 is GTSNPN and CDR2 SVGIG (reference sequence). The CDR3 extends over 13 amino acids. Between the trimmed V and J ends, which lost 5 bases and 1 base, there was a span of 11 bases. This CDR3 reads CAWGADKNTEAFF. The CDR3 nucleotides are TGTGCCTGGGGGGCGGATAAGAACACTGAAGCTTTCTTT.

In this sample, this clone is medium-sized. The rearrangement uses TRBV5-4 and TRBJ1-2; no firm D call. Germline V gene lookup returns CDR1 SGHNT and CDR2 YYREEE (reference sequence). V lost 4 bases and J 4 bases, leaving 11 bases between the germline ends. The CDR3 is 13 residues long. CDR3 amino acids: CASSPGPPYGYTF. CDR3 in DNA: TGTGCCAGCAGCCCGGGTCCCCCCTATGGCTACACCTTC. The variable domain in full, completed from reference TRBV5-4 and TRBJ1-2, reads ETGVTQSPTHLIKTRGQQVTLRCSSQSGHNTVSWYQQALGQGPQFIFQYYREEENGRGNFPPRFSGLQFPNYSSELNVNALELDDSALYLCASSPGPPYGYTFGSGTRLTVV.

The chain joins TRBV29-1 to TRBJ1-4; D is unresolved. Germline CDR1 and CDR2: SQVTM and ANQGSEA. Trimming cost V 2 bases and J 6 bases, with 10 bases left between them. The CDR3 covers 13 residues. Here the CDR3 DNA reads TGCAGCGTTGAATCAAGTCGGTATGAAAAACTGTTTTTT. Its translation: CSVESSRYEKLFF.

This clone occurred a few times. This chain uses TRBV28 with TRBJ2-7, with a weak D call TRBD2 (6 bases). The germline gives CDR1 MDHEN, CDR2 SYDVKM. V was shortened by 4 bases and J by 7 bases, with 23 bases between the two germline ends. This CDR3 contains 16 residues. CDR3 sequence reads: CASSSPGLADLQEQYF. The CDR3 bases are TGTGCCAGCAGTTCCCCCGGGTTAGCGGACCTACAAGAGCAGTACTTC. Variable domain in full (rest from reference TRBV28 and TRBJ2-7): DVKVTQSSRYLVKRTGEKVFLECVQDMDHENMFWYRQDPGLGLRLIYFSYDVKMKEKGDIPEGYSVSREKKERFSLILESASTNQTSMYLCASSSPGLADLQEQYFGPGTRLTVT.

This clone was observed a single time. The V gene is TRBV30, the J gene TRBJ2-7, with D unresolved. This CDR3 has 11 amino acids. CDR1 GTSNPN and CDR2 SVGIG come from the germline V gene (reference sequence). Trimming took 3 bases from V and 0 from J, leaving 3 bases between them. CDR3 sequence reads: CAWSLSYEQYF. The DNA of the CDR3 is TGTGCCTGGAGCCTCTCCTACGAGCAGTACTTC.

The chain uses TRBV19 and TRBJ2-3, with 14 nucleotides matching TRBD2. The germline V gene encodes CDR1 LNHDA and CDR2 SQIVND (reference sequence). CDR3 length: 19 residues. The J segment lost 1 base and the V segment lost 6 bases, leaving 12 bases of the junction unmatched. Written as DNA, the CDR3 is TGTGCCAGTAGAGACAGCCAAGGGACTAGCGGGGGACGCACAGATACGCAGTATTTT. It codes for CASRDSQGTSGGRTDTQYF. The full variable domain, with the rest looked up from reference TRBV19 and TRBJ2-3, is DGGITQSPKYLFRKEGQNVTLSCEQNLNHDAMYWYRQDPGQGLRLIYYSQIVNDFQKGDIAEGYSVSREKKESFPLTVTSAQKNPTAFYLCASRDSQGTSGGRTDTQYFGPGTRLTVL.

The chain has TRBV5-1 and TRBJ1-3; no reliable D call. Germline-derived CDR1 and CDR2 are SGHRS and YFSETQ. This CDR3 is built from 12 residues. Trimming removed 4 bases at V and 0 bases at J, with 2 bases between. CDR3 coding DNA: TGCGCCAGCAGCCGCTCTGGAAACACCATATATTTT. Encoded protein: CASSRSGNTIYF.

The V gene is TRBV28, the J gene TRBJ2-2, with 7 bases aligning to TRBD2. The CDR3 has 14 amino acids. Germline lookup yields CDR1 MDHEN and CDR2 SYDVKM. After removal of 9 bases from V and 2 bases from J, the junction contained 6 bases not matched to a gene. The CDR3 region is CASTGGGNTGELFF. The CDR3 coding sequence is TGTGCCAGTACGGGAGGCGGAAACACCGGGGAGCTGTTTTTT.

The CDR3 nucleotides read TGTGCCAGCAGCTTGGACAGGACCTACGAGCAGTACTTC. Protein product: CASSLDRTYEQYF. This sequence joins TRBV7-9 and TRBJ2-7; 7 nucleotides agree with TRBD1. Losses at the gene ends were 3 bases for V and 2 bases for J; bases not matched to a gene: 1. This CDR3 comprises 13 residues. CDR1 SEHNR and CDR2 FQNEAQ come from the germline V gene (reference sequence).

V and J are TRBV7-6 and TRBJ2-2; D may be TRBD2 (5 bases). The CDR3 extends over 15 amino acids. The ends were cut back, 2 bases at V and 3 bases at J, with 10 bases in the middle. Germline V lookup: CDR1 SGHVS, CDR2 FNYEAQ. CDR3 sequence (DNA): TGTGCCAGCAGCTTAAGGGTCGGGGACACCGGGGAGCTGTTTTTT. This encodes CASSLRVGDTGELFF.

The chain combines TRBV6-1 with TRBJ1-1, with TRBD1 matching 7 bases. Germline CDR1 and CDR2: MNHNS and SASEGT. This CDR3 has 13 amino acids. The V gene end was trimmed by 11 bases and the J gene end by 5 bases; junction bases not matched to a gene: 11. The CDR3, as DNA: TGTGCCGGAAAAGACAGGGTCGGAACTGAAGCTTTCTTT. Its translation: CAGKDRVGTEAFF.

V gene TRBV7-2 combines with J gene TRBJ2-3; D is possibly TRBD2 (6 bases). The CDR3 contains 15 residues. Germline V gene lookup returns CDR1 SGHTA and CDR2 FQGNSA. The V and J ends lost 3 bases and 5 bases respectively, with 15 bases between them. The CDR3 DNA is TGTGCCAGCAGCTTGGGGGGACGCACCGGAGATACGCAGTATTTT. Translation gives CASSLGGRTGDTQYF.

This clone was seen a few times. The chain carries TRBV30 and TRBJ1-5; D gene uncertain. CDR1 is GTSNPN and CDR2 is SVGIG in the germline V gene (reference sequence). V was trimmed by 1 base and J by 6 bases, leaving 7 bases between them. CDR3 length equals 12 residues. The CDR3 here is CAWSESAQPQHF. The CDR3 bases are TGTGCCTGGAGTGAGTCCGCTCAGCCCCAGCATTTT.